These 32 T cell receptor beta chains were sequenced from one sample in a study of technical replicates of blood from several donors. Data came from immunoSEQ multiplex PCR; TCRdb stores just in-frame clones and leaves some out. The profile shows almost 90,000 clones, about 94% of them singletons. Sequencing was carried out using T cells isolated from PBMCs. The receptors shown here come from a human donor in good health.

The rearrangement joins TRBV27 to TRBJ1-2; D gene unclear. V lost 2 bases, J lost 4 bases, and 14 bases lay in between. The CDR3 contains 15 residues. CDR1 and CDR2 (germline): MNHEY, SMNVEV (reference sequence). CDR3 nucleotide sequence: TGTGCCAGCAGTTTAGTTGCGGAGAGCATCTATGGCTACACCTTC. Translating it yields CASSLVAESIYGYTF.

The J gene is TRBJ1-1, the V gene TRBV6-6, with D tentatively TRBD1 (6 bases). The CDR3 totals 14 residues. Per the germline V gene, CDR1 is MNHNY and CDR2 is SVGAGI (reference sequence). Trimming left V 6 bases short and J 6 bases short, with 17 bases between. The CDR3 nucleotides are TGTGCCAGCAGCTTAGACAGGATAGCCCCTGAAGCTTTCTTT. It translates to CASSLDRIAPEAFF.

The gene calls are TRBV10-1 and TRBJ2-7, with 7 positions matching TRBD1. This CDR3 region has 12 residues. The germline gives CDR1 WNHNN, CDR2 SYGVQD (reference sequence). V was clipped by 6 bases and J by 5 bases; unmatched bases: 4. CDR3 loop: CASSSGTDEQYF. DNA of the CDR3: TGCGCCAGCAGCTCTGGGACAGACGAGCAGTACTTC.

This chain connects TRBV4-1 to TRBJ2-1, with 8 bases matching TRBD2. In germline, CDR1 is MGHRA, CDR2 YSYEKL. The V segment lost 4 bases and the J segment 5 bases; nucleotides outside the gene matches: 13. The CDR3 has 17 amino acids. The CDR3 bases are TGCGCCAGCAGCCGAACTGCGGGGGGTAAAAGTAACAATGAGCAGTTCTTC. This sequence encodes CASSRTAGGKSNNEQFF.

The chain links TRBV4-1 to TRBJ2-1; D possibly corresponds to TRBD1 (6 bases). CDR3 length: 14 residues. Trimming stripped 1 base from V and 9 bases from J, with 13 bases between. Per germline, CDR1 MGHRA and CDR2 YSYEKL. The CDR3 DNA sequence: TGCGCCAGCAGCCAAGTAGGTGGGGGCGGTGAGCAGTTCTTC. Amino acid sequence: CASSQVGGGGEQFF.

The V gene is TRBV18, the J gene TRBJ2-3; TRBD1 aligns across 10 bases. The CDR3 sequence is 14 residues long. V was clipped by 6 bases and J by 1 base; unmatched bases: 1. Germline assignment: CDR1 KGHSH and CDR2 LQKENI. The CDR3 region has the DNA TGTGCCAGCTCGGGGACAGGGGGCACAGATACGCAGTATTTT. The encoded protein is CASSGTGGTDTQYF.

V and J are TRBV13 and TRBJ2-7; D is perhaps TRBD2 (5 bases). This CDR3 has 14 residues. Trimming took off 3 bases at V and 2 bases at J, with 11 bases between the two ends. CDR1 and CDR2 (germline): PRHDT, FYEKMQ (reference sequence). For the CDR3, the DNA is TGTGCCAGCAGCTTTCCCGGGAATACCTACGAGCAGTACTTC. It encodes CASSFPGNTYEQYF.

For the CDR3, the DNA is TGTGCCAGCAGTGACTTTAGGACAGGGAAAGAAATTGAAAAACTGTTTTTT. Translating it yields CASSDFRTGKEIEKLFF. This chain links TRBV6-4 with TRBJ1-4; 8 bases match TRBD1. CDR3 size: 17 residues. Per germline, CDR1 MRHNA and CDR2 SNTAGT. V gave up 1 base and J gave up 7 bases; unmatched junction bases: 11.

The V call is TRBV30, the J call TRBJ2-3; 7 bases match TRBD2. V dropped 4 bases and J dropped 3; count of bases not matched to a gene: 7. CDR1 and CDR2 (germline): GTSNPN, SVGIG (reference sequence). This CDR3 has 14 amino acids. The CDR3 DNA reads as TGTGCCTGGACTAGCGGCCCTAGGACAGATACGCAGTATTTT. Translating it yields CAWTSGPRTDTQYF.

The chain joins TRBV5-1 to TRBJ1-5, with 7 bases matching TRBD1. Trimming removed 1 base from V and 5 bases from J; junction bases left unmatched: 6. Germline CDR1 and CDR2: SGHRS and YFSETQ. The CDR3 loop spans 15 amino acids. The CDR3 bases are TGCGCCAGCAGCTTGCGAGGCAGGGGGGATCAGCCCCAGCATTTT. Translation gives CASSLRGRGDQPQHF.

This chain joins TRBV5-6 and TRBJ2-1, with 12 bases identical to TRBD2. V trimming: 2 bases; J trimming: 5 bases; junction bases outside the gene matches: 2. The V gene's germline CDR1 is SGHDT and CDR2 YYEEEE. The CDR3 length is 15 residues. The CDR3 loop reads CASSFLAGGNNEQFF. CDR3 in DNA: TGTGCCAGCAGCTTCCTAGCGGGGGGGAACAATGAGCAGTTCTTC.

The chain carries TRBV5-1 and TRBJ1-5; D is possibly TRBD1 (5 bases). Germline V CDR1 and CDR2: SGHRS, YFSETQ. This CDR3 region has 15 residues. The V and J ends lost 1 base and 4 bases respectively, with 12 bases between them. CDR3 protein: CASSLLAGGNQPQHF. The CDR3, as DNA: TGCGCCAGCAGCTTGCTGGCCGGGGGGAATCAGCCCCAGCATTTT.

The chain has TRBV12-5 and TRBJ2-1; D possibly corresponds to TRBD2 (5 bases). The CDR3 totals 16 residues. Trimming removed 0 bases from V and 0 bases from J, with 9 bases in between. Germline lookup yields CDR1 LGHNT and CDR2 FRNRAP. CDR3 protein: CASGLVLGSSYNEQFF. The CDR3 coding sequence is TGTGCTAGTGGTTTGGTCTTGGGGAGCTCCTACAATGAGCAGTTCTTC.

The chain joins TRBV30 to TRBJ1-6; D is unresolved. The V gene lost 4 bases and the J gene lost 0 bases, with 10 bases spanning the gap. CDR3 length: 15 amino acids. The germline V gene has CDR1 GTSNPN and CDR2 SVGIG (reference sequence). The chain's CDR3 is CAWIPTSSYNSPLHF. For the CDR3, the DNA is TGTGCCTGGATTCCAACCAGCTCCTATAATTCACCCCTCCACTTT. The variable domain in full, with the rest retrieved from reference TRBV30 and TRBJ1-6, is SQTIHQWPATLVQPVGSPLSLECTVEGTSNPNLYWYRQAAGRGLQLLFYSVGIGQISSEVPQNLSASRPQDRQFILSSKKLLLSDSGFYLCAWIPTSSYNSPLHFGNGTRLTVT.

CDR3 in amino acids: CASGRPSTNEKLFF. DNA of the CDR3: TGTGCTAGTGGGCGCCCGTCAACTAATGAAAAACTGTTTTTT. This chain connects TRBV12-5 to TRBJ1-4, with unresolved D. This CDR3 has 14 amino acids. Germline-derived CDR1 and CDR2 are LGHNT and FRNRAP. The germline V and J ends were trimmed by 6 bases and 0 bases, with 8 bases remaining between them.

The rearrangement links TRBV7-9 to TRBJ1-5; no definite D call. The V and J ends lost 5 bases and 2 bases respectively, with 13 bases between them. CDR3 length: 15 amino acids. Germline CDR1 reads SEHNR; CDR2 reads FQNEAQ (reference sequence). This CDR3 is CASSDQVVGNQPQHF. The CDR3 coding sequence is TGTGCCAGCAGCGACCAGGTGGTTGGCAATCAGCCCCAGCATTTT.

The J gene is TRBJ1-1, the V gene TRBV5-1, with 7 bases identical to TRBD1. The germline V gene has CDR1 SGHRS and CDR2 YFSETQ. J lost 4 bases, V lost 4 bases, and 13 bases had no gene match. There are 16 residues in the CDR3. CDR3 sequence reads: CASSLPRTGSGTEAFF. The CDR3 region has the DNA TGCGCCAGCAGCCTACCCCGGACAGGCTCGGGCACTGAAGCTTTCTTT.

The chain employs TRBV27 and TRBJ2-2; 10 bases align to TRBD1. Losses at the gene ends were 5 bases for V and 5 bases for J; bases not matched to a gene: 2. CDR3 size: 14 residues. Germline values: CDR1 MNHEY, CDR2 SMNVEV (reference sequence). The CDR3 region is CASSRDRGTGELFF. Written as DNA, the CDR3 is TGTGCCAGCAGTCGGGACAGGGGAACCGGGGAGCTGTTTTTT.

This sequence joins TRBV2 and TRBJ2-5; 8 nucleotides align to TRBD2. Germline CDR1 is SNHLY and CDR2 is FYNNEI. The ends lost 4 bases at V and 2 bases at J; junction bases unmatched: 6. The CDR3 totals 15 residues. The CDR3 DNA reads as TGTGCCAGCAGTGTAAAGCGGGGGACTCAAGAGACCCAGTACTTC. Translating it yields CASSVKRGTQETQYF.

The chain has TRBV5-1 and TRBJ1-2, with unresolved D. The length of the CDR3 is 15 residues. V shed 0 bases and J shed 2 bases, with 11 bases lying between them. The germline CDR1 and CDR2 sequences are SGHRS and YFSETQ. This CDR3 reads CASSLASGENYGYTF. CDR3 nucleotides: TGCGCCAGCAGCTTGGCCTCCGGAGAGAACTATGGCTACACCTTC.

J is TRBJ2-7 and V is TRBV11-2; 8 positions agree with TRBD2. Unmatched junction bases numbered 15, after V lost 5 bases and J lost 3 bases. CDR1 and CDR2 (germline): SGHAT, FQNNGV. The CDR3 consists of 17 residues. The CDR3 DNA follows: TGTGCCAGCAGCCCCCGGGGGGGCCGCTCGAACTACTACGAGCAGTACTTC. This codes for CASSPRGGRSNYYEQYF.

The chain recombines TRBV18 with TRBJ2-5; tentatively, D is TRBD1 (6 bases). Trimming stripped 1 base from V and 2 bases from J, with 8 bases between. This CDR3 spans 14 amino acids. Germline CDR1 is KGHSH and CDR2 is LQKENI. This chain's CDR3 is CASSPRGGQETQYF. CDR3 DNA sequence: TGTGCCAGCTCACCACGAGGGGGACAAGAGACCCAGTACTTC.

The chain employs TRBV2 and TRBJ1-5; D is unclear. In germline, CDR1 is SNHLY, CDR2 FYNNEI. V dropped 3 bases and J dropped 1 base, with 10 bases sitting between them. CDR3 length: 15 residues. As DNA, the CDR3 is TGTGCCAGCAGTGACAAGACAACAAGCAATCAGCCCCAGCATTTT. Its translation is CASSDKTTSNQPQHF.

A word on this clone: Sequence at one end of the junction differs from germline and may be a read error. This chain links TRBV30 with TRBJ2-1; 8 bases are shared with TRBD2. The CDR3 length is 16 residues. Germline V CDR1 and CDR2: GTSNPN, SVGIG (reference sequence). CDR3 loop: CAGSGGTKSSYNEQFF. The CDR3 DNA is TGTGCCGGGAGCGGGGGAACTAAGTCCTCCTACAATGAGCAGTTCTTC.

The chain combines TRBV30 with TRBJ1-4, with D perhaps TRBD1 (5 bases). The CDR3 loop spans 15 amino acids. The germline V and J ends were trimmed by 0 bases and 8 bases, with 16 bases remaining between them. Germline lookup yields CDR1 GTSNPN and CDR2 SVGIG (reference sequence). CDR3 region: CAWSVSRHRGEKLFF. The CDR3, as DNA: TGTGCCTGGAGTGTAAGCCGGCATAGGGGAGAAAAACTGTTTTTT.

This clone occurred once. This chain joins TRBV19 and TRBJ2-7, with 9 nucleotides matching TRBD2. The CDR3 totals 16 residues. CDR1 and CDR2 from the germline V gene are LNHDA and SQIVND (reference sequence). V gave up 4 bases and J gave up 2 bases; unmatched junction bases: 9. The CDR3 region is CASSKAQLAGPYEQYF. In DNA, the CDR3 is TGTGCCAGTAGTAAGGCCCAGCTAGCGGGGCCCTACGAGCAGTACTTC.

The chain links TRBV18 to TRBJ1-6; no clear D gene. Trimming took 3 bases from V and 0 from J, leaving 9 bases between them. CDR3 length: 16 amino acids. Per the germline V gene, CDR1 is KGHSH and CDR2 is LQKENI. DNA for the CDR3: TGTGCCAGCTCACCCGAGGAGAGCTCCTATAATTCACCCCTCCACTTT. As protein: CASSPEESSYNSPLHF.

This rearrangement joins TRBV2 to TRBJ1-3, with 8 nucleotides matching TRBD1. CDR1 SNHLY and CDR2 FYNNEI come from the germline V gene. After removal of 5 bases from V and 4 bases from J, the junction contained 7 bases not matched to a gene. The CDR3 has 15 amino acids. CDR3 region: CASSPGQGRGNTIYF. For the CDR3, the DNA is TGTGCCAGCAGTCCAGGACAGGGAAGAGGAAACACCATATATTTT.

This chain uses TRBV30 with TRBJ1-4, with 10 nucleotides matching TRBD1. This CDR3 region has 16 residues. Germline-derived CDR1 and CDR2 are GTSNPN and SVGIG (reference sequence). Unmatched junction bases numbered 8, after V lost 0 bases and J lost 7 bases. The CDR3 region has the DNA TGTGCCTGGAGTGTACTCGGGACAGGGGTGGGTGAAAAACTGTTTTTT. Translating gives CAWSVLGTGVGEKLFF.

The CDR3 bases are TGTGCCAGCCGCCGGACTAGCGGGGGCTACGAGCAGTACTTC. It encodes CASRRTSGGYEQYF. V usage is TRBV11-3 and J usage is TRBJ2-7, with TRBD2 identical over 13 bases. Germline CDR1 and CDR2: SGHNT and YENEEA. The CDR3 spans 14 residues. V lost 8 bases, J lost 3 bases, and 4 bases stayed unmatched. The variable domain in full, with the rest retrieved from reference TRBV11-3 and TRBJ2-7, is EAGVVQSPRYKIIEKKQPVAFWCNPISGHNTLYWYLQNLGQGPELLIRYENEEAVDDSQLPKDRFSAERLKGVDSTLKIQPAELGDSAVYLCASRRTSGGYEQYFGPGTRLTVT.

The chain uses TRBV2 and TRBJ2-5, with D uncertain. Trimming left V 4 bases short and J 6 bases short, with 15 bases between. Germline V gives CDR1 SNHLY, CDR2 FYNNEI. The CDR3 has 14 residues. CDR3 residues: CASSAGGVGQTQYF. In nucleotides, the CDR3 is TGTGCCAGCAGTGCCGGCGGAGTAGGTCAGACCCAGTACTTC. The variable domain in full, completed from reference TRBV2 and TRBJ2-5, reads EPEVTQTPSHQVTQMGQEVILRCVPISNHLYFYWYRQILGQKVEFLVSFYNNEISEKSEIFDDQFSVERPDGSNFTLKIRSTKLEDSAMYFCASSAGGVGQTQYFGPGTRLLVL.

In DNA form, the CDR3 reads TGTGCCAGCAGCGCGACAGGAGAATTCTACGAGCAGTACTTC. This translates into CASSATGEFYEQYF. This chain links TRBV9 with TRBJ2-7; D is perhaps TRBD1 (6 bases). CDR1 SGDLS and CDR2 YYNGEE come from the germline V gene. This CDR3 spans 14 amino acids. Trimming pared 3 bases from V and 3 bases from J, leaving 13 bases between.